A single sample gave rise to the 15 T cell receptor beta chains below, sequenced in a study of shared clonotypes between healthy human individuals. The repertoire was sequenced with immunoSEQ multiplex PCR; TCRdb's copy has only in-frame clones and lacks some. In the table there are some 2,000,000 clones, 90% to 97% of which are singletons. Sequencing was performed on naive CD4+ T cells sorted from blood. Subset denoted: CD45RA+ positively selected. The origin of the receptors is a man younger than 30 in good health.

V usage is TRBV10-3 and J usage is TRBJ1-3, with D possibly matching TRBD1 (6 bases). V was shortened by 5 bases and J by 0 bases, with 11 bases between the two germline ends. Germline CDR1 ENHRY, CDR2 SYGVKD. This CDR3 comprises 15 residues. This chain's CDR3 is CAISPGARSGNTIYF. The CDR3 DNA is TGTGCCATCAGTCCAGGGGCCCGCTCTGGAAACACCATATATTTT.

The chain is built from TRBV23-1 and TRBJ2-7; possibly TRBD2 for D (6 bases). TRBV23-1 falls under the ORF class, with uncertain function. The CDR3 is 15 residues long. The V gene lost 0 bases and the J gene lost 5 bases, with 14 bases spanning the gap. CDR3 DNA: TGCGCCAGCAGTCAATCTGCAGGAGGGAGGAACGAGCAGTACTTC. Translated, it gives CASSQSAGGRNEQYF.

V and J are TRBV11-2 and TRBJ2-3; tentative D call: TRBD2 (6 bases). Germline V gene lookup returns CDR1 SGHAT and CDR2 FQNNGV. V lost 5 bases and J lost 5, with 20 bases in between. CDR3 length equals 16 residues. CDR3 coding DNA: TGTGCCAGCAGCCCACATCGGAGCCCGCGGGGAGATACGCAGTATTTT. Translating it yields CASSPHRSPRGDTQYF.

This chain joins TRBV19 and TRBJ1-1, with TRBD1 as a possible D gene (6 bases). This CDR3 is built from 13 residues. From germline, CDR1 is LNHDA and CDR2 SQIVND (reference sequence). The V and J ends lost 9 bases and 1 base respectively, with 12 bases between them. The CDR3 coding sequence is TGTGCCAGCAACCGGGACAAGAACACTGAAGCTTTCTTT. Encoded protein: CASNRDKNTEAFF.

This clone was seen a single time. The same CDR3 arises from other DNA sequences in this sample as well. The chain is built from TRBV6-1 and TRBJ1-4; 7 nucleotides match TRBD1. This CDR3 has 15 amino acids. The V gene end was trimmed by 4 bases and the J gene end by 4 bases; junction bases not matched to a gene: 6. Germline V gene sequence: CDR1 MNHNS, CDR2 SASEGT. The CDR3 DNA reads TGTGCCAGCAGTGGCGGGGGGACAGTTAATGAAAAACTGTTTTTT. Its translation: CASSGGGTVNEKLFF.

The V call is TRBV6-1, the J call TRBJ1-5; 8 bases map to TRBD1. V lost 7 bases to trimming and J lost 3 bases; unmatched junction nucleotides: 5. The germline CDR1 and CDR2 sequences are MNHNS and SASEGT. The CDR3 is 14 residues long. CDR3 coding DNA: TGTGCCAGCACCCCGGGACAGGACAATCAGCCCCAGCATTTT. This encodes CASTPGQDNQPQHF.

This sequence joins TRBV25-1 and TRBJ1-3; the D gene is possibly TRBD1 (5 bases). The CDR3 is 15 amino acids. Trimming took off 5 bases at V and 0 bases at J, with 11 bases between the two ends. From germline, CDR1 is MGHDK and CDR2 SYGVNS. This CDR3 is CASSLGPSSGNTIYF. In DNA, the CDR3 is TGTGCCAGCAGTCTGGGGCCAAGCTCTGGAAACACCATATATTTT.

The chain carries TRBV29-1 and TRBJ2-7, with TRBD2 as a possible D gene (5 bases). The CDR3 length is 17 residues. V lost 4 bases and J 3 bases, leaving 25 bases between the germline ends. Germline V gene data show CDR1 as SQVTM and CDR2 as ANQGSEA. In nucleotides, the CDR3 is TGCAGCGTTGGAATAGGGAGAGACCATGGAATGGGCTACGAGCAGTACTTC. This translates into CSVGIGRDHGMGYEQYF.

This rearrangement joins TRBV5-1 to TRBJ2-2; D is possibly TRBD1 or TRBD2 (5 bases each). V was pared by 4 bases and J by 2 bases, with 12 bases between. The CDR3 consists of 15 residues. CDR1 and CDR2 (germline): SGHRS, YFSETQ. CDR3 in amino acids: CASSVRDGNTGELFF. In DNA form, the CDR3 reads TGCGCCAGCAGCGTCCGGGACGGCAACACCGGGGAGCTGTTTTTT.

This rearrangement joins TRBV10-3 to TRBJ2-7, with 9 bases fitting TRBD2. The CDR3 is 15 amino acids. V shed 0 bases, J shed 4 bases, and the junction held 4 bases outside the gene matches. Germline lookup yields CDR1 ENHRY and CDR2 SYGVKD. The CDR3 protein is CAISESPSGIYEQYF. The CDR3, as DNA: TGTGCCATCAGTGAGTCCCCTAGCGGGATATACGAGCAGTACTTC.

This sequence joins TRBV6-1 and TRBJ1-2, with TRBD1 matching over 9 bases. The junction had 13 bases not matched to a gene; V was cut back by 8 bases and J by 6 bases. Germline V gene sequence: CDR1 MNHNS, CDR2 SASEGT. The CDR3 is 15 amino acids. DNA of the CDR3: TGTGCCAGCTATAGGGGGGGACAGGGAAGGGATGGCTACACCTTC. This encodes CASYRGGQGRDGYTF.

This clone was seen just once. This chain links TRBV29-1 with TRBJ1-1, with 8 nucleotides matching TRBD1. The CDR3 covers 13 residues. Germline V gene sequence: CDR1 SQVTM, CDR2 ANQGSEA. Trimming at V came to 3 bases and at J to 10 bases, leaving 10 bases not matched to a gene. This CDR3 is CSVELDRDKGAFF. CDR3 sequence (DNA): TGCAGCGTTGAGTTGGACAGGGATAAAGGAGCTTTCTTT.

This clone occurred once. The same CDR3 arises from other DNA sequences in this sample as well. The chain uses TRBV10-3 and TRBJ2-5, with a weak D call TRBD1 (6 bases). The CDR3 runs to 14 residues. V gave up 0 bases and J gave up 2 bases, with 7 bases separating them. Germline V CDR1 and CDR2: ENHRY, SYGVKD. The CDR3, as DNA: TGTGCCATCAGTGAGTCGGGGGCGCAAGAGACCCAGTACTTC. Amino acids: CAISESGAQETQYF.

The J gene is TRBJ1-3, the V gene TRBV9, with unresolved D. From germline, CDR1 is SGDLS and CDR2 YYNGEE. CDR3 size: 15 residues. Trimming took off 4 bases at V and 4 bases at J, with 15 bases between the two ends. The CDR3 loop is CASSPKRADGNTIYF. CDR3 bases: TGTGCCAGCAGCCCGAAGCGGGCAGACGGAAACACCATATATTTT.

The chain carries TRBV28 and TRBJ2-7, with a possible D match to TRBD2 (5 bases). The CDR3 runs 13 residues. In germline, CDR1 is MDHEN, CDR2 SYDVKM. The germline V and J ends were trimmed by 5 bases and 7 bases, with 15 bases remaining between them. CDR3 coding DNA: TGTGCCAGCAGTACCCGGGTTACGGGGGAGCAGTACTTC. It codes for CASSTRVTGEQYF.